This T cell receptor (beta chain) was sequenced in a study of shared clonotypes between healthy human individuals. Overall study context: Three CD4 naive, three CD4 memory, two CD8 naive and one CD8 memory plate were used per donor. Findings and limits, study-wide: Memory subsets generally showed smaller estimated richness than naive subsets did. The four-donor shared clonotypes exceeded non-shared clonotypes in generation probability, with non-shared ones scoring lower.

In the naive CD8 group, cells lacked CD45RO and were positively selected for CCR7, so terminally differentiated effector memory CD45RA+ cells were left out. Assay used: immunoSEQ multiplex PCR; TCRdb lists only in-frame clones, some missing. The table has about 1,800,000 clones, just under 95% seen once. As for this clone: The antigen remains undetermined.

This TCR was sampled from a man between 18 and 35 years old in good health. The sequencing sample was made of naive CD8+ T cells sorted from blood.

Here the CDR3 DNA reads TGCGCCAGCAGCCGATTACCGACAGGGGGCAGCTCCTACGAGCAGTACTTC. It is translated as CASSRLPTGGSSYEQYF. This chain connects TRBV4-1 to TRBJ2-7; 10 bases are a match to TRBD1. The CDR3 totals 17 residues. V was pared by 4 bases and J by 0 bases, with 9 bases of the junction left unmatched. Germline loops: CDR1 MGHRA, CDR2 YSYEKL.